This is a list of T cell receptor beta chains from one sample in a study of breast tumors, draining lymph nodes, adjacent tissues. MiXCR, run by TCRdb on the multiplex PCR reads, gives a single entry per CDR3 protein. The sample shows hundreds of thousands of distinct CDR3 sequences, about 34% of them seen only once. The sample consisted of axillary lymph node tissue. These receptors were obtained from a female donor with breast cancer. Some clones in this sample may be carry-over from other donors' samples. The CDR3 runs from the conserved cysteine through the conserved F or W. Fields, in order: D gene, V gene, clone size, J gene, CDR3 DNA, CDR3 protein. The D gene is left open where the match is weak. Clone size, where shown, is once, few, many, or a class for clones that have expanded.

d_call: .
v_call: TRBV5-4
clone_size: many
j_call: TRBJ2-1
cdr3_nt: TGTGCCAGCAGCTTGGCCCTTCTTTACGGGGTCAATGAGCAGTTCTTC
cdr3_aa: CASSLALLYGVNEQFF

d_call: .
v_call: TRBV7-9
clone_size: .
j_call: TRBJ2-5
cdr3_nt: TGTGCCAGCAGCTCAGGGGGGCAGAAGACCCAGTACTTC
cdr3_aa: CASSSGGQKTQYF

d_call: .
v_call: TRBV20-1
clone_size: many
j_call: TRBJ2-7
cdr3_nt: TGCAGTGCTAGAGGCGCCGGGACACAGCTCTACGAGCAGTACTTC
cdr3_aa: CSARGAGTQLYEQYF

d_call: .
v_call: TRBV7-8
clone_size: .
j_call: TRBJ2-5
cdr3_nt: TGTGCCAGCAGCTCGAGCGGAGGGCAAGAGACAGATAACTTC
cdr3_aa: CASSSSGGQETDNF

d_call: TRBD2
v_call: TRBV7-2
clone_size: .
j_call: TRBJ2-1
cdr3_nt: TGCGCCAGCAGCTTCCAGCCGGGGGAGGGGCAGTCCTTC
cdr3_aa: CASSFQPGEGQSF

d_call: TRBD1
v_call: TRBV14
clone_size: .
j_call: TRBJ2-3
cdr3_nt: TGTGCCAGCGGCCAAGCGGTAATAGGGGGCGGCGAGCAGTACTTT
cdr3_aa: CASGQAVIGGGEQYF

d_call: .
v_call: TRBV25-1
clone_size: many
j_call: TRBJ1-2
cdr3_nt: TGTGCCAGCAGTGCCGGGCTCTGGGGCTATGGCTACACCTTC
cdr3_aa: CASSAGLWGYGYTF

d_call: TRBD1
v_call: TRBV30
clone_size: many
j_call: TRBJ2-7
cdr3_nt: TGTGCCTGGAGTGAGACCAGGAGGACAGGGAAAAACGGCGAGCAGTACTTC
cdr3_aa: CAWSETRRTGKNGEQYF

d_call: .
v_call: TRBV12-3/TRBV12-4
clone_size: .
j_call: TRBJ1-6
cdr3_nt: TGTGCCAGTAGCACCTACAGAGACAATTCACCCCTTCACTTT
cdr3_aa: CASSTYRDNSPLHF

d_call: TRBD2
v_call: TRBV5-1
clone_size: .
j_call: TRBJ2-5
cdr3_nt: TGCGCCAGCAGTTCTAGCGGGAGGACCCAGTACTTC
cdr3_aa: CASSSSGRTQYF

d_call: .
v_call: TRBV9
clone_size: many
j_call: TRBJ1-5
cdr3_nt: TGTGCCAGCAGCGTAGGGACTGGTCGCAATCAGCCCCAGCATTTT
cdr3_aa: CASSVGTGRNQPQHF

d_call: TRBD2
v_call: TRBV5-1
clone_size: many
j_call: TRBJ2-3
cdr3_nt: TGCGCCAGCAGCTTGGCAGCGGGAGGGTATGGAGATACGCAGTATTTT
cdr3_aa: CASSLAAGGYGDTQYF

d_call: TRBD1
v_call: TRBV7-3
clone_size: few
j_call: TRBJ1-1
cdr3_nt: TGTGCCAGCAGGGTCAAGGGACAGGCGGCTGAAGCTTTCTTT
cdr3_aa: CASRVKGQAAEAFF

d_call: TRBD1
v_call: TRBV5-1
clone_size: .
j_call: TRBJ1-5
cdr3_nt: TGCGCCAGCAGCCGGGACAGGTACGAGCATTTT
cdr3_aa: CASSRDRYEHF

d_call: TRBD1
v_call: TRBV9
clone_size: .
j_call: TRBJ1-1
cdr3_nt: TGTGCCAGCAGGGATGGCGGACAGGAGAACACTGAAGCTTTCTTT
cdr3_aa: CASRDGGQENTEAFF

d_call: TRBD1
v_call: TRBV2
clone_size: once
j_call: TRBJ2-5
cdr3_nt: TGTGCCAGCAGTGAGAAGGGGACAGGGTTAGAGACCCAGTACTTC
cdr3_aa: CASSEKGTGLETQYF

d_call: TRBD1
v_call: TRBV7-3
clone_size: many
j_call: TRBJ2-2
cdr3_nt: TGTGCCAGCAGCCTCCAGGGGGCGGCCGGGGAGCTGTTTTTT
cdr3_aa: CASSLQGAAGELFF

d_call: TRBD1
v_call: TRBV6-1
clone_size: many
j_call: TRBJ2-7
cdr3_nt: TGTGCCAGCATGGAGGTACAGGGGGCTTCCGAGCAGTACTTC
cdr3_aa: CASMEVQGASEQYF

d_call: .
v_call: TRBV2
clone_size: many
j_call: TRBJ2-7
cdr3_nt: TGTGCCAGCAGTGCATACGAGCAGTACTTC
cdr3_aa: CASSAYEQYF

d_call: .
v_call: TRBV20-1
clone_size: .
j_call: TRBJ2-2
cdr3_nt: TGCAGTGCTAGGGATGGCCCGGGACAACACACCGGGGAGCTGTTTTTT
cdr3_aa: CSARDGPGQHTGELFF

d_call: TRBD1
v_call: TRBV10-1
clone_size: .
j_call: TRBJ2-2
cdr3_nt: TGCGCCAGCAGGAAGTCCGGGACAGAGAACACCGGGGAGCTGTTTTTT
cdr3_aa: CASRKSGTENTGELFF

d_call: TRBD1
v_call: TRBV7-2
clone_size: .
j_call: TRBJ1-2
cdr3_nt: TGTGCCAGCAGCTTAGCGACAGGGAGGGACTATGGCTACCCCTTC
cdr3_aa: CASSLATGRDYGYPF

d_call: .
v_call: TRBV7-9
clone_size: .
j_call: TRBJ1-1
cdr3_nt: TGTGCCTGCAGCTTAGGGGTGAACACTAAAGCTTTCTTT
cdr3_aa: CACSLGVNTKAFF

d_call: .
v_call: TRBV7-9
clone_size: .
j_call: TRBJ1-6
cdr3_nt: TGTGCCAGCAGCTTAGCCAGGGAGTCACCCCTCCACTTT
cdr3_aa: CASSLARESPLHF

d_call: .
v_call: TRBV7-9
clone_size: .
j_call: TRBJ2-1
cdr3_nt: TGTGCCAGCAGCCCACCCCAAGGGCAGGAAAGCCCCTACAATGAGCAGTTCTTC
cdr3_aa: CASSPPQGQESPYNEQFF

d_call: .
v_call: TRBV28
clone_size: .
j_call: TRBJ2-7
cdr3_nt: TGTGCCAGCAGTTTTCCCCGGAAAGCAGGGTACGAGCAGTACTTC
cdr3_aa: CASSFPRKAGYEQYF

d_call: TRBD1
v_call: TRBV3-1
clone_size: many
j_call: TRBJ1-2
cdr3_nt: TGTGCCAGCAGCCAGGGGACAGGCGTTACTAACTATGGCTACACCTTC
cdr3_aa: CASSQGTGVTNYGYTF

d_call: .
v_call: TRBV7-6
clone_size: .
j_call: TRBJ1-6
cdr3_nt: TGTGCCAGCAGCATCAGGGGAAGCGGTCTTTATTCACCCCTCCACTTT
cdr3_aa: CASSIRGSGLYSPLHF

d_call: .
v_call: TRBV11-3
clone_size: many
j_call: TRBJ2-1
cdr3_nt: TGTGCCAGCAGCTTAGGTTTTGTCGCCTACAATGAGCAGTTCTTC
cdr3_aa: CASSLGFVAYNEQFF

d_call: .
v_call: TRBV5-1
clone_size: .
j_call: TRBJ1-4
cdr3_nt: TGCGCCAGCAGCTTGTCGGGGTCTAATGAAAAACTGTTTTTT
cdr3_aa: CASSLSGSNEKLFF

d_call: TRBD2
v_call: TRBV2
clone_size: once
j_call: TRBJ2-5
cdr3_nt: TGTGCCAGCAGTAAGGTCGGGGGGACGCAAGAGACCCAGTACTTC
cdr3_aa: CASSKVGGTQETQYF

d_call: .
v_call: TRBV5-1
clone_size: many
j_call: TRBJ2-7
cdr3_nt: TGCGCCAGCAGCCCCTTGGGAGCGGCCTACGAGCAGTACTTC
cdr3_aa: CASSPLGAAYEQYF

d_call: .
v_call: TRBV14
clone_size: .
j_call: TRBJ2-2
cdr3_nt: TGTGCCAGCAGCGGACAGACCCTGCGTACCGGGGAGCCGTTTTTT
cdr3_aa: CASSGQTLRTGEPFF

d_call: .
v_call: TRBV15
clone_size: .
j_call: TRBJ2-7
cdr3_nt: TGTGCCGCCAGCAGAAGGGCGAGCTCCTACGAGCAGTACTTC
cdr3_aa: CAASRRASSYEQYF

d_call: TRBD1
v_call: TRBV7-2
clone_size: once
j_call: TRBJ1-2
cdr3_nt: TGTGCCAGCAGCCCTTGGACAGGGGGAGATGGCTACACCTTC
cdr3_aa: CASSPWTGGDGYTF

d_call: .
v_call: TRBV5-1
clone_size: many
j_call: TRBJ2-5
cdr3_nt: TGCGCCAGCGGGGGACTCGACTCCCGGGAGACCCAGTACTTC
cdr3_aa: CASGGLDSRETQYF

d_call: .
v_call: TRBV11-3
clone_size: few
j_call: TRBJ2-6
cdr3_nt: TGTGCCAGCAGCTTACTGGGGGCCAACGTCCTGACTTTC
cdr3_aa: CASSLLGANVLTF

d_call: .
v_call: TRBV5-1
clone_size: .
j_call: TRBJ2-3
cdr3_nt: TGCGCCAGCAGCCCAGACAACGCCACAGATACGCAGTATTTT
cdr3_aa: CASSPDNATDTQYF

d_call: .
v_call: TRBV20-1
clone_size: .
j_call: TRBJ1-5
cdr3_nt: TGCAACCCGGGGGTGGTTCAAGAGACCCAGCATTTT
cdr3_aa: CNPGVVQETQHF

d_call: .
v_call: TRBV3-1
clone_size: many
j_call: TRBJ1-2
cdr3_nt: TGTGCCAGCAGCCAAGCTTATGGCTACACCTTC
cdr3_aa: CASSQAYGYTF

d_call: .
v_call: TRBV7-9
clone_size: few
j_call: TRBJ1-1
cdr3_nt: TGTGCCAGCGAGCGGGTCGGGTGGAACACTGAAGCTTTCTTT
cdr3_aa: CASERVGWNTEAFF

d_call: .
v_call: TRBV7-9
clone_size: many
j_call: TRBJ2-2
cdr3_nt: TGTGCCAGCACCACCGTCCCCGGGACACTCACCGGGGAGCTGTTTTTT
cdr3_aa: CASTTVPGTLTGELFF